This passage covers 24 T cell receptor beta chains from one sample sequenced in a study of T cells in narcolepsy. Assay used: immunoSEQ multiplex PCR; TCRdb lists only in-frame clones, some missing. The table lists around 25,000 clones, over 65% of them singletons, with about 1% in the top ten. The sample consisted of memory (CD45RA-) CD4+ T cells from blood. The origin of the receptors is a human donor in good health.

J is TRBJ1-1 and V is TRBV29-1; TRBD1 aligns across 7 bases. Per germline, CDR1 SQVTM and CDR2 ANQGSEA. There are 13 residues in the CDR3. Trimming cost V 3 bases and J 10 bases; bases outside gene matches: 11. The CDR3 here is CSVEFRGQSGAFF. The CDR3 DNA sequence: TGCAGCGTTGAGTTTCGGGGACAGAGTGGAGCTTTCTTT.

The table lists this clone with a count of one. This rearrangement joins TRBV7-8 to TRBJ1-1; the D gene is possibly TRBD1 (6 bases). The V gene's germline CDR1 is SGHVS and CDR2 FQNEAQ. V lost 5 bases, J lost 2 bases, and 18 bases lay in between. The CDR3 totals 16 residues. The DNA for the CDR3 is TGTGCCAGCAGCCCGAGGGGAGGGGGATTAAACACTGAAGCTTTCTTT. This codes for CASSPRGGGLNTEAFF.

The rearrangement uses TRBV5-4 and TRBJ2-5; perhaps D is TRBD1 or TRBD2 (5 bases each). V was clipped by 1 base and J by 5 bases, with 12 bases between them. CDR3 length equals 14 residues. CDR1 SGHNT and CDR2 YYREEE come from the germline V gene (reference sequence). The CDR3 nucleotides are TGTGCCAGCAGCTTGACTCAGGGACGGGAGACCCAGTACTTC. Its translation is CASSLTQGRETQYF.

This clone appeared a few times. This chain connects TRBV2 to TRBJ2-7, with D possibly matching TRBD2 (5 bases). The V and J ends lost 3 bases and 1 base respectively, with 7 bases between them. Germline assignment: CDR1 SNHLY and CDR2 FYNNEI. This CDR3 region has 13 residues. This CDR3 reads CASSDWESYEQYF. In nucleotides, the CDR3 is TGTGCCAGCAGTGATTGGGAGTCCTACGAGCAGTACTTC.

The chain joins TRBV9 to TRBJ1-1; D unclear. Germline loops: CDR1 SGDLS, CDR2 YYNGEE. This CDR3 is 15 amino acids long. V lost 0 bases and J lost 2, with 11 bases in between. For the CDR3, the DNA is TGTGCCAGCAGCGTAGGTGTCGGGATTAACACTGAAGCTTTCTTT. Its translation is CASSVGVGINTEAFF.

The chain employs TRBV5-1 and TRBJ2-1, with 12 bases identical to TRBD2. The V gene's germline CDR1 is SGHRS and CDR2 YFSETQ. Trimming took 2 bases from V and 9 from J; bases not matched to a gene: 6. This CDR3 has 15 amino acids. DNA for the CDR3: TGCGCCAGCAGCTTTGCGGGACTAGCGGGTGCTGAGCAGTTCTTC. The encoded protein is CASSFAGLAGAEQFF.

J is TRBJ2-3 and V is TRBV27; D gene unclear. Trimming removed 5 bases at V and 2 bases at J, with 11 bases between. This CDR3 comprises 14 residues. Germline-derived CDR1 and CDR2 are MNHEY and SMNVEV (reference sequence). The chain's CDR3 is CASSRLDHTDTQYF. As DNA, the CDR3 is TGTGCCAGCAGTCGCCTTGACCACACAGATACGCAGTATTTT.

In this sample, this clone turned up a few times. This chain's CDR3 is CASSVGGGKLETQYF. CDR3 nucleotides: TGTGCCAGCAGCGTAGGCGGGGGGAAACTGGAGACCCAGTACTTC. The chain couples TRBV9 to TRBJ2-5, with TRBD2 matching 8 bases. The CDR3 extends over 15 amino acids. After removal of 0 bases from V and 5 bases from J, the junction contained 6 bases not matched to a gene. Germline-derived CDR1 and CDR2 are SGDLS and YYNGEE.

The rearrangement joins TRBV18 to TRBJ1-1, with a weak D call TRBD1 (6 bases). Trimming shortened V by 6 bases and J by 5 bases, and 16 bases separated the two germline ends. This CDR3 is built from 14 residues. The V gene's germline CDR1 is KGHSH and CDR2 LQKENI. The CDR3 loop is CASSEKGGGTEAFF. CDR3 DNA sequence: TGTGCCAGCTCGGAGAAGGGGGGGGGAACTGAAGCTTTCTTT.

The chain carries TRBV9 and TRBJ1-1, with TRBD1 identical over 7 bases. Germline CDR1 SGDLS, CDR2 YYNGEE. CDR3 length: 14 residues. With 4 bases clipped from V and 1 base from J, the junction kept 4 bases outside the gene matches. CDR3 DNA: TGTGCCAGCAGCACCGGGACAGCGAACACTGAAGCTTTCTTT. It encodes CASSTGTANTEAFF.

CDR3 coding DNA: TGCGCCAGCAGCTTCGATCGGGGGATGAACACTGAAGCTTTCTTT. The encoded protein is CASSFDRGMNTEAFF. The rearrangement uses TRBV5-1 and TRBJ1-1, with a tentative D call TRBD1 (5 bases). Germline CDR1 reads SGHRS; CDR2 reads YFSETQ. This CDR3 region has 15 residues. V was pared by 2 bases and J by 0 bases, with 11 bases between.

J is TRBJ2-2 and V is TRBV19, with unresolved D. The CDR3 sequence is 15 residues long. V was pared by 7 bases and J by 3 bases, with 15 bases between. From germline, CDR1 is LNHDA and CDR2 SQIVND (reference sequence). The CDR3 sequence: CASKPPLVDTGELFF. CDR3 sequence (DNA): TGTGCCAGTAAACCCCCCTTGGTGGACACCGGGGAGCTGTTTTTT.

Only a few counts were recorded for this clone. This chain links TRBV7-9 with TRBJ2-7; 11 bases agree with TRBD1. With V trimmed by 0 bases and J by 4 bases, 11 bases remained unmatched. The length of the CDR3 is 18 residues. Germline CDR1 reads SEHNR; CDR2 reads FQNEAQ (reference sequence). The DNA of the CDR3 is TGTGCCAGCAGCTTAGCCGGACAGGGGGCGAGTTTCCCATACGAGCAGTACTTC. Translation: CASSLAGQGASFPYEQYF.

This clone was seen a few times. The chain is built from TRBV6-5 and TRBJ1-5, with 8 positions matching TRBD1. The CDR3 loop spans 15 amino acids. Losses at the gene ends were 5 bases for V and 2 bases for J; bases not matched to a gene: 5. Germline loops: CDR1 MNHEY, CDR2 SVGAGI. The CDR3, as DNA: TGTGCCAGCAGTAAAACACAGGGGGGCAATCAGCCCCAGCATTTT. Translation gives CASSKTQGGNQPQHF.

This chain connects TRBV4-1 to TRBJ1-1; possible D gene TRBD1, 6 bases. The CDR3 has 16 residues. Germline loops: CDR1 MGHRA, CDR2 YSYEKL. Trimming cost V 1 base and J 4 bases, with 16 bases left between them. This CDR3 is CASSQVNLVGGTEAFF. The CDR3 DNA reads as TGCGCCAGCAGCCAAGTCAATCTGGTAGGGGGCACTGAAGCTTTCTTT.

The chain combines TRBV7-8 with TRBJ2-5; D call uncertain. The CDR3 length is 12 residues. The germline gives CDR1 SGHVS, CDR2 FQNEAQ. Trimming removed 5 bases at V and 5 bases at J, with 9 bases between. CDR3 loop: CASSRPRETQYF. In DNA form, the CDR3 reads TGTGCCAGCAGCCGTCCACGGGAGACCCAGTACTTC.

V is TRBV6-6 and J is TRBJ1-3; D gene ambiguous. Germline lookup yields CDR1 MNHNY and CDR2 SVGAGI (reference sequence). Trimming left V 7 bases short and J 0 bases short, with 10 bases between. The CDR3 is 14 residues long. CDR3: CASMFQVSGNTIYF. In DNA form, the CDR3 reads TGTGCCAGCATGTTTCAGGTCTCTGGAAACACCATATATTTT.

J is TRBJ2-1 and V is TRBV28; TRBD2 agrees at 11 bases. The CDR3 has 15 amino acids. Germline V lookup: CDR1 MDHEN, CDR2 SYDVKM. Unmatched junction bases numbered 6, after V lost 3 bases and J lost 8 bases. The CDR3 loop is CASSFLTSGMDEQFF. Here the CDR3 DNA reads TGTGCCAGCAGTTTTCTGACTAGCGGGATGGATGAGCAGTTCTTC.

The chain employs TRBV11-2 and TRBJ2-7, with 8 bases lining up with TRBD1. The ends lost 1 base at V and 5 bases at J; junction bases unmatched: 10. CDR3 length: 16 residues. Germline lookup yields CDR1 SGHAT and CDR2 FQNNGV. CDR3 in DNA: TGTGCCAGCAGCTTAGGGGGCAACAGGGGGATCGACGAGCAGTACTTC. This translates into CASSLGGNRGIDEQYF.

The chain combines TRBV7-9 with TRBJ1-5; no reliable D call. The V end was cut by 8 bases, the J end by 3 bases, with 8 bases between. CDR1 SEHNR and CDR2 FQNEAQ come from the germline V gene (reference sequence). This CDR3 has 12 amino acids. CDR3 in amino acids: CASQQDNQPQHF. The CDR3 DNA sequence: TGTGCCAGCCAGCAGGACAATCAGCCCCAGCATTTT.

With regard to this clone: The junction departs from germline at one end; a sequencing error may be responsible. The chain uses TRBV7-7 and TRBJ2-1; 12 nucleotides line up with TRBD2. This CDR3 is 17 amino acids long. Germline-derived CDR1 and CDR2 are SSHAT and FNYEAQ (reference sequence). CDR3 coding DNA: TGTGCTAGCAGCCCCTTGATCGGGACTAGCGGGCTCAATGAGCAGTTCTTC. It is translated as CASSPLIGTSGLNEQFF. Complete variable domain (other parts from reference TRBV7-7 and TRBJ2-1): GAGVSQSPRYKVTKRGQDVTLRCDPISSHATLYWYQQALGQGPEFLTYFNYEAQPDKSGLPSDRFSAERPEGSISTLTIQRTEQRDSAMYRCASSPLIGTSGLNEQFFGPGTRLTVL.

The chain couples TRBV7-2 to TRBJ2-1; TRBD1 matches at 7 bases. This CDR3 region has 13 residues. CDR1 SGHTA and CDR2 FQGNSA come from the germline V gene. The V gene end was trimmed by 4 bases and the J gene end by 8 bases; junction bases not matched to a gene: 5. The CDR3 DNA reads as TGTGCCAGCAGCTCTGACAGGGATTATGAGCAGTTCTTC. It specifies CASSSDRDYEQFF.

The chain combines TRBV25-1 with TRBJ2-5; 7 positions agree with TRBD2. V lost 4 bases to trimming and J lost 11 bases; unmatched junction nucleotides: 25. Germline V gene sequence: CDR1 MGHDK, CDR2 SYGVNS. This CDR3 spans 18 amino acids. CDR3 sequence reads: CASSGEGGGSQGAGEQYF. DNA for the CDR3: TGTGCCAGCAGTGGGGAGGGCGGAGGGAGCCAAGGGGCGGGAGAGCAGTACTTC.

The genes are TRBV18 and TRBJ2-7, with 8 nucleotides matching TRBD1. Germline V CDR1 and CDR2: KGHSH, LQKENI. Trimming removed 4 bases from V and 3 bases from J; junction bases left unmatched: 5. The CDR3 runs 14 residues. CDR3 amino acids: CASSQDRDDYEQYF. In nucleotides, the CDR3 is TGTGCCAGCTCACAGGACAGGGATGACTACGAGCAGTACTTC.